The 20 T cell receptor beta chains below all came from one sample that was sequenced in a study of CD8 T cells in ankylosing spondylitis. TCRdb itself ran the 5' RACE reads through MiXCR, one entry per CDR3 protein. The sample includes some 120,000 distinct CDR3 sequences, roughly an eighth seen only once; the top ten take around 3%. The sequencing input was blood, either unsorted or a sorted T cell fraction (not recorded which). Receptors were obtained from a female donor with ankylosing spondylitis or in good health (not recorded which).

The chain couples TRBV28 to TRBJ1-2; TRBD1 matches 7 bases. Looked up from germline, CDR1 is MDHEN and CDR2 is SYDVKM. With 5 bases clipped from V and 5 bases from J, the junction kept 11 bases outside the gene matches. This CDR3 has 15 amino acids. CDR3 DNA sequence: TGTGCCAGCAGTGACCGACAGGGCAAAGAGTATGGCTACACCTTC. It codes for CASSDRQGKEYGYTF.

This clonotype was counted a few times. CDR3 nucleotide sequence: TGTGCCATCACCCGGGAGAGTGGAGGTGAGCAGTTCTTC. This translates into CAITRESGGEQFF. V gene TRBV10-3 combines with J gene TRBJ2-1, with D tentatively TRBD2 (6 bases). The germline V and J ends were trimmed by 7 bases and 9 bases, with 16 bases remaining between them. CDR1 and CDR2 (germline): ENHRY, SYGVKD. The CDR3 runs to 13 residues.

This clonotype has ten or more counts. V and J are TRBV20-1 and TRBJ1-1; weak D call: TRBD1 (5 bases). Trimming shortened V by 3 bases and J by 4 bases, and 15 bases separated the two germline ends. Germline lookup yields CDR1 DFQATT and CDR2 SNEGSKA (reference sequence). The length of the CDR3 is 14 residues. The CDR3 region is CSASLLGLGTEAFF. DNA of the CDR3: TGCAGTGCTAGTCTTCTGGGGCTGGGCACTGAAGCTTTCTTT.

This chain links TRBV7-2 with TRBJ1-6; possibly TRBD1 for D (6 bases). The germline V and J ends were trimmed by 7 bases and 10 bases, with 20 bases remaining between them. The CDR3 has 15 amino acids. The germline gives CDR1 SGHTA, CDR2 FQGNSA. The CDR3 region is CASIGRGGVRSPLHF. CDR3 DNA sequence: TGTGCCAGCATTGGGCGGGGGGGCGTTAGGTCACCCCTCCACTTT.

This clonotype was counted at least ten times. The chain carries TRBV5-1 and TRBJ1-1, with D unclear. Germline CDR1 and CDR2: SGHRS and YFSETQ. Trimming removed 4 bases at V and 2 bases at J, with 9 bases between. CDR3 size: 13 residues. Here the CDR3 DNA reads TGCGCCAGCAGCCGCACAGATAACACTGAAGCTTTCTTT. Its protein is CASSRTDNTEAFF.

The V gene is TRBV6-1, the J gene TRBJ2-5, with 11 bases fitting TRBD1. Trimming took 3 bases from V and 5 from J; bases not matched to a gene: 8. CDR1 and CDR2 (germline): MNHNS, SASEGT. The CDR3 length is 16 residues. DNA for the CDR3: TGTGCCAGCAGTGAGGGGACAGGGGGTCTGCGGGAGACCCAGTACTTC. Translated: CASSEGTGGLRETQYF.

This clonotype was seen only a few times. The rearrangement joins TRBV3-1 to TRBJ2-1; 9 bases agree with TRBD1. The length of the CDR3 is 12 residues. The trim removed 4 bases at V and 13 bases at J, leaving 5 bases unmatched. CDR1 and CDR2 from the germline V gene are LGHDT and YNNKEL (reference sequence). CDR3 loop: CASSPLGQGQFF. DNA for the CDR3: TGTGCCAGCAGCCCACTGGGACAGGGACAGTTCTTC.

This clonotype was counted only a few times. The V and J genes are TRBV20-1 and TRBJ2-7; 7 nucleotides align to TRBD1. Per germline, CDR1 DFQATT and CDR2 SNEGSKA (reference sequence). V shed 4 bases and J 6 bases; nucleotides not matched to a gene: 9. The CDR3 has 13 residues. The CDR3 DNA sequence: TGCAGTGCTAAGACAGGGCAGTTTCGCGAGCAGTACTTC. Its protein product is CSAKTGQFREQYF.

The chain has TRBV19 and TRBJ1-5; no definite D call. Looked up from germline, CDR1 is LNHDA and CDR2 is SQIVND (reference sequence). The V and J ends lost 3 bases and 3 bases respectively, with 9 bases between them. The length of the CDR3 is 14 residues. The CDR3 nucleotides read TGTGCCAGTAGTATTGTGGGGAACAATCAGCCCCAGCATTTT. Translation: CASSIVGNNQPQHF.

This clonotype has ten or more counts. V and J are TRBV6-1 and TRBJ1-5; weak D call: TRBD1 (5 bases). Germline values: CDR1 MNHNS, CDR2 SASEGT. The CDR3 runs to 16 residues. Trimming stripped 4 bases from V and 2 bases from J, with 15 bases between. CDR3 loop: CASSAQGLGGNQPQHF. Here the CDR3 DNA reads TGTGCCAGCAGTGCTCAGGGTTTGGGAGGCAATCAGCCCCAGCATTTT.

This clonotype was detected a few times. The chain combines TRBV4-1 with TRBJ2-2; D ambiguous. The CDR3 consists of 12 residues. Between the trimmed V and J ends, which lost 8 bases and 3 bases, there was a span of 7 bases. CDR1 MGHRA and CDR2 YSYEKL come from the germline V gene. This CDR3 reads CASGSYTGELFF. The CDR3 DNA is TGCGCCAGCGGCTCATACACCGGGGAGCTGTTTTTT.

At least ten counts were recorded for this clonotype. This sequence joins TRBV7-3 and TRBJ1-5, with TRBD1 matching 8 bases. Germline CDR1 reads SGHTA; CDR2 reads FQGTGA. This CDR3 is built from 14 residues. Trimming removed 5 bases from V and 3 bases from J; junction bases left unmatched: 3. The CDR3 is CASSNQGANQPQHF. The CDR3 DNA follows: TGTGCCAGCAGCAACCAGGGGGCCAATCAGCCCCAGCATTTT.

This clonotype was detected only a few times. CDR3 loop: CASSPVAGTDTQYF. The DNA of the CDR3 is TGTGCCAGCTCACCAGTTGCAGGCACAGATACGCAGTATTTT. V is TRBV18 and J is TRBJ2-3; D uncertain. This CDR3 spans 14 amino acids. The germline V gene has CDR1 KGHSH and CDR2 LQKENI. V was trimmed by 2 bases and J by 1 base, leaving 7 bases between them.

This clonotype was counted many times. The chain is built from TRBV7-9 and TRBJ2-7; 7 nucleotides agree with TRBD1. J gave up 2 bases and V 1 base, and 5 bases lay outside the gene matches. Germline CDR1 and CDR2: SEHNR and FQNEAQ (reference sequence). The CDR3 runs 15 residues. CDR3 in amino acids: CASSLDGTEAYEQYF. CDR3 bases: TGTGCCAGCAGCTTAGATGGGACAGAGGCCTACGAGCAGTACTTC.

This sequence joins TRBV7-3 and TRBJ2-1; D gene ambiguous. V was clipped by 5 bases and J by 2 bases, with 10 bases between them. The CDR3 is made up of 14 amino acids. Germline-derived CDR1 and CDR2 are SGHTA and FQGTGA. CDR3 in DNA: TGTGCCAGCAGCCAAAATGCGGCCTACAATGAGCAGTTCTTC. This translates into CASSQNAAYNEQFF.

This chain links TRBV28 with TRBJ2-3, with D possibly being TRBD1 or TRBD2 (5 bases each). Trimming shortened V by 11 bases and J by 0 bases, and 15 bases separated the two germline ends. The germline V gene has CDR1 MDHEN and CDR2 SYDVKM. This CDR3 comprises 14 residues. DNA for the CDR3: TGTGCCCCACTCGGGGCAGATAGCACAGATACGCAGTATTTT. This translates into CAPLGADSTDTQYF.

This clonotype has a count of ten or more. This chain connects TRBV29-1 to TRBJ2-7; TRBD1 aligns across 10 bases. Trimming at V came to 8 bases and at J to 0 bases, leaving 10 bases not matched to a gene. The germline V gene has CDR1 SQVTM and CDR2 ANQGSEA. This CDR3 contains 15 residues. CDR3 in amino acids: CSFRQGALNSYEQYF. CDR3 nucleotide sequence: TGCAGCTTCCGACAGGGGGCCCTTAACTCCTACGAGCAGTACTTC.

The chain links TRBV6-2 or TRBV6-3 to TRBJ2-1; 12 positions match TRBD2. The CDR3 covers 12 residues. CDR1 is MNHEY and CDR2 is SVGEGT in the germline V gene. V lost 10 bases, J lost 8 bases, and 3 bases stayed unmatched. CDR3 DNA sequence: TGTGCCACACGACTAGCGGGAGATGAGCAGTTCTTC. Translation gives CATRLAGDEQFF.

In its sample, this clonotype was seen a few times. This chain uses TRBV12-3 or TRBV12-4 with TRBJ1-5; D is possibly TRBD1 (5 bases). The CDR3 contains 14 residues. Trimming removed 2 bases at V and 6 bases at J, with 11 bases between. CDR3 protein: CASSLSGNAQPQHF. CDR3 DNA sequence: TGTGCCAGCAGTTTATCAGGGAACGCTCAGCCCCAGCATTTT.

There are a few counts of this clonotype. The genes are TRBV12-3 or TRBV12-4 and TRBJ1-1; D gene unclear. There are 17 residues in the CDR3. The V and J ends lost 6 bases and 4 bases respectively, with 24 bases between them. In nucleotides, the CDR3 is TGTGCCAGCAGCCTGCCGGGGTCTCTTGGTCTGGTCACTGAAGCTTTCTTT. Translation: CASSLPGSLGLVTEAFF.